This TCR beta chain originates from a study of cytomegalovirus exposure and HLA in healthy donors. PCR used 60 Vbeta primers and 13 Jbeta primers. Using immunoSEQ multiplex PCR, the repertoire was profiled, and TCRdb retains in-frame clones only, with some absent. In the table there are about 120,000 clones, 80% of which are singletons. At the time of sampling, donors were nominally healthy, though unrecorded immune exposures were likely. J lost 10 bases, V lost 3 bases, and 5 bases had no gene match. This CDR3 contains 15 residues. Germline lookup yields CDR1 SGHNT and CDR2 YYREEE (reference sequence).

The chain recombines TRBV5-4 with TRBJ1-6; TRBD1 aligns across 12 bases. Source material: PBMCs. The sequence came from a female donor in good health and CMV-seropositive. The DNA of the CDR3 is TGTGCCAGCAGCTCGGGACAGGGGGCTTGGTCACCCCTCCACTTT. Translated: CASSSGQGAWSPLHF.